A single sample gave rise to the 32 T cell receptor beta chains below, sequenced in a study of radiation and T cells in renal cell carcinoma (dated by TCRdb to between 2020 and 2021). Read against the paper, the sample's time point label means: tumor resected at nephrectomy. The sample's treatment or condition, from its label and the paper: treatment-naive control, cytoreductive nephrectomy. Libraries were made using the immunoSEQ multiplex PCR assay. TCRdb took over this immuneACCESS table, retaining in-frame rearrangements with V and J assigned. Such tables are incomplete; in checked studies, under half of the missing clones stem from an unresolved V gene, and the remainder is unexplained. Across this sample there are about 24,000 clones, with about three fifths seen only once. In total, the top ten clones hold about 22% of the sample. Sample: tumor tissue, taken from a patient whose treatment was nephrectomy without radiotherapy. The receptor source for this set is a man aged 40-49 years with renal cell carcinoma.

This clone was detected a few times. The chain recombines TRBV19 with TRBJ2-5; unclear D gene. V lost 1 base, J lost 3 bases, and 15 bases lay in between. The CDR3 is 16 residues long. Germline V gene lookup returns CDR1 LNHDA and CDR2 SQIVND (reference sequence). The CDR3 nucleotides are TGTGCCAGTAGTATAGGCAGAAACTTACTGAAAGAGACCCAGTACTTC. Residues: CASSIGRNLLKETQYF. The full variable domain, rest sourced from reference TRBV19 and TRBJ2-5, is DGGITQSPKYLFRKEGQNVTLSCEQNLNHDAMYWYRQDPGQGLRLIYYSQIVNDFQKGDIAEGYSVSREKKESFPLTVTSAQKNPTAFYLCASSIGRNLLKETQYFGPGTRLLVL.

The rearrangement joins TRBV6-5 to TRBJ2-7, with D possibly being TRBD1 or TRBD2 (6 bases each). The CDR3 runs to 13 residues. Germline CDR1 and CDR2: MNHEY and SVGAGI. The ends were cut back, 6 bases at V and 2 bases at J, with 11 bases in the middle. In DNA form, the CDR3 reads TGTGCCAGCAGGCCTGGGGGGCCCTACGAGCAGTACTTC. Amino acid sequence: CASRPGGPYEQYF.

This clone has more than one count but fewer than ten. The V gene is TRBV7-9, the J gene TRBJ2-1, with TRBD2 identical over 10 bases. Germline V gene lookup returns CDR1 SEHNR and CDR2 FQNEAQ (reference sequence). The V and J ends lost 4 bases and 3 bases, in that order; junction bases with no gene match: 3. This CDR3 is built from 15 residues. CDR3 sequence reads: CASSSERGGYNEQFF. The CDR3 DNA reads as TGTGCCAGCAGCTCAGAGCGGGGGGGCTACAATGAGCAGTTCTTC.

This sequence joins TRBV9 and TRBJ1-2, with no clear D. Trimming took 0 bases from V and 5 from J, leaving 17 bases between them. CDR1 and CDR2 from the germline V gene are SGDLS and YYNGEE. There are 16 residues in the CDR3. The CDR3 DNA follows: TGTGCCAGCAGCGTAGAGGTAGGAGGCCAAGATTATGGCTACACCTTC. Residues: CASSVEVGGQDYGYTF. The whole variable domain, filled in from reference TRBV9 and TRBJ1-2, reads DSGVTQTPKHLITATGQRVTLRCSPRSGDLSVYWYQQSLDQGLQFLIQYYNGEERAKGNILERFSAQQFPDLHSELNLSSLELGDSALYFCASSVEVGGQDYGYTFGSGTRLTVV.

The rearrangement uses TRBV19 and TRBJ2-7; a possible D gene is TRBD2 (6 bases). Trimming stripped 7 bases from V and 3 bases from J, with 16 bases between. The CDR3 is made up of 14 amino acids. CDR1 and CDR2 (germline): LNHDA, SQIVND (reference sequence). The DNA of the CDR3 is TGTGCCAGTACTCCCGGGGGACCTCTCTACGAGCAGTACTTC. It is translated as CASTPGGPLYEQYF.

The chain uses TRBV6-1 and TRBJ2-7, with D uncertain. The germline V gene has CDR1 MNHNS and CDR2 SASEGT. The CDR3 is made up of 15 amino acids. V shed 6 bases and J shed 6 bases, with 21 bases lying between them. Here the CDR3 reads CASSLSLSFESEQYF. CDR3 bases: TGTGCCAGCAGCCTTAGCCTCAGCTTCGAGAGCGAGCAGTACTTC.

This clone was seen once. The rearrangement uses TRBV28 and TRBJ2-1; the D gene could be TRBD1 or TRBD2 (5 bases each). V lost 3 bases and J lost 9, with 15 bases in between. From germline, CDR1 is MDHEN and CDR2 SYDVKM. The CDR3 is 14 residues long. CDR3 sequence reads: CASSFKPPRGEQFF. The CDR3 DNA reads TGTGCCAGCAGTTTCAAGCCCCCGAGGGGTGAGCAGTTCTTC.

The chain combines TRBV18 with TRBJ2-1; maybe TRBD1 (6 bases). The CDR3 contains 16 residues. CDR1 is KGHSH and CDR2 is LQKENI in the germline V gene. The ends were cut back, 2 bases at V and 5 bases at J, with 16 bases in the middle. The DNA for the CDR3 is TGTGCCAGCTCACCAGACATGGGGGCAAGGGACAATGAGCAGTTCTTC. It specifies CASSPDMGARDNEQFF.

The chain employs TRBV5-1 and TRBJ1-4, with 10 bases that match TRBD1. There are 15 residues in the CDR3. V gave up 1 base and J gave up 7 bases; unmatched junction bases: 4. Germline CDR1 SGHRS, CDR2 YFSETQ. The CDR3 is CASSLSGTGVEKLFF. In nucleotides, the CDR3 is TGCGCCAGCAGCTTGTCCGGGACAGGGGTTGAAAAACTGTTTTTT.

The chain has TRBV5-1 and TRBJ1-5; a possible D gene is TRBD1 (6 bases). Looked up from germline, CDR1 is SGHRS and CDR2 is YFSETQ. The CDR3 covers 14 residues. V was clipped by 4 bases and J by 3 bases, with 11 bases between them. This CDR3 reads CASSPDSLNQPQHF. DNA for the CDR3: TGCGCCAGCAGCCCGGACAGCCTCAATCAGCCCCAGCATTTT.

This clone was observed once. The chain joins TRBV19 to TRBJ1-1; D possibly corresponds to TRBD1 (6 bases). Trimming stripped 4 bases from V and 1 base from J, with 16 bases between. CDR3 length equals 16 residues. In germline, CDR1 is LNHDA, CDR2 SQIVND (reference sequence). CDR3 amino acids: CASSSRGARANTEAFF. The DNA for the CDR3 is TGTGCCAGTAGTAGTAGGGGGGCGAGGGCGAACACTGAAGCTTTCTTT.

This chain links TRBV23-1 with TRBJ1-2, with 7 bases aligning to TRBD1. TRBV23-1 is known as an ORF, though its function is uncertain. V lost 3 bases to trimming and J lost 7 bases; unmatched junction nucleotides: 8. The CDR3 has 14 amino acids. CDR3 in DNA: TGCGCCAGCAGTCATCCCGACCGGGACAGTGGCTACACCTTC. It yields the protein CASSHPDRDSGYTF.

The chain's CDR3 is CASSSLQGNQPQHF. The CDR3 DNA reads TGTGCCAGCAGCTCCCTACAGGGAAATCAGCCCCAGCATTTT. The chain uses TRBV7-9 and TRBJ1-5; perhaps TRBD1 as D (6 bases). The CDR3 is made up of 14 amino acids. Germline lookup yields CDR1 SEHNR and CDR2 FQNEAQ (reference sequence). Trimming cost V 4 bases and J 4 bases, with 11 bases left between them.

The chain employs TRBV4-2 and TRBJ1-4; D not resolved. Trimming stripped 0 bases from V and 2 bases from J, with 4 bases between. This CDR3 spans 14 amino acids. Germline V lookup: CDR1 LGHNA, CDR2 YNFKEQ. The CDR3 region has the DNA TGTGCCAGCAGCCAAGATCTTACTAATGAAAAACTGTTTTTT. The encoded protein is CASSQDLTNEKLFF.

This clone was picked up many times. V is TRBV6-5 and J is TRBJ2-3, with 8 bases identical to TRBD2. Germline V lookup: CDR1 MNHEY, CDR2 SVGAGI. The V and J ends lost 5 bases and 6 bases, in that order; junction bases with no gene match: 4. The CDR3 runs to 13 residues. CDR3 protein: CASSHRLADTQYF. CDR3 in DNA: TGTGCCAGCAGTCACCGACTAGCGGATACGCAGTATTTT.

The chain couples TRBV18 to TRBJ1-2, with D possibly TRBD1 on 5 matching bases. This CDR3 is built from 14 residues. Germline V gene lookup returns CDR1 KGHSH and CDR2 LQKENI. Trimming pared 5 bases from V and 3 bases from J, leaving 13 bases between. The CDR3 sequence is CASSSREGDYGYTF. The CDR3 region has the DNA TGTGCCAGCTCATCCCGGGAAGGGGACTATGGCTACACCTTC.

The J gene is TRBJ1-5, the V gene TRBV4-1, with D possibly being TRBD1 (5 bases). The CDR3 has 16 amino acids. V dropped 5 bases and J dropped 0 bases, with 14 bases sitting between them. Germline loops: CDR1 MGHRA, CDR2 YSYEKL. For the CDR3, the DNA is TGCGCCAGCAGCTCACAAAGTGGGGGTAGCAATCAGCCCCAGCATTTT. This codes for CASSSQSGGSNQPQHF.

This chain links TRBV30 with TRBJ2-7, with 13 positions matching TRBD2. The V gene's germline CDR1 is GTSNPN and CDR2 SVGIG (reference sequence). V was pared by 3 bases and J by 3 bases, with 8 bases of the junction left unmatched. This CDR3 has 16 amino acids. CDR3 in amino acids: CAWSGTSGRDYYEQYF. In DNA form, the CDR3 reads TGTGCCTGGAGCGGAACTAGCGGGAGGGATTACTACGAGCAGTACTTC.

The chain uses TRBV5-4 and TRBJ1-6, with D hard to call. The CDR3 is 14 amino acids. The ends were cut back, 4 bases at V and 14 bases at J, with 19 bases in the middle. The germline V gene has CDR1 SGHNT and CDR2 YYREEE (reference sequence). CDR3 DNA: TGTGCCAGCAGCAACGGGGTTCCTAATTCGGCCCTCCACTTT. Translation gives CASSNGVPNSALHF.

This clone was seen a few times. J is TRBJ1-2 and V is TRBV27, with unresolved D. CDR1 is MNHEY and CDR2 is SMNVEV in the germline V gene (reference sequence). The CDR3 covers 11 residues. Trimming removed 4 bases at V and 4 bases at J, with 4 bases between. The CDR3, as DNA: TGTGCCAGCAGTTCGGGCTATGGCTACACCTTC. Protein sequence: CASSSGYGYTF.

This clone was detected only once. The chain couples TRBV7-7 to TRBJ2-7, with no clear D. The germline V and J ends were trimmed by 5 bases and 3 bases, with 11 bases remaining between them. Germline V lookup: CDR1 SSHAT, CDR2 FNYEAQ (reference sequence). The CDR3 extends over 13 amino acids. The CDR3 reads CASSPYSIYEQYV. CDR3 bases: TGTGCCAGCAGCCCTTACAGTATCTACGAGCAGTACGTC.

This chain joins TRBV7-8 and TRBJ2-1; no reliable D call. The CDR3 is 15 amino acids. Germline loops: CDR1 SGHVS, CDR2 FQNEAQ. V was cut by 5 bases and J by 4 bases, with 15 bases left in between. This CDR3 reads CASSRGLQQYNEQFF. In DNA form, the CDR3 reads TGTGCCAGCAGCCGAGGATTACAGCAGTACAATGAGCAGTTCTTC.

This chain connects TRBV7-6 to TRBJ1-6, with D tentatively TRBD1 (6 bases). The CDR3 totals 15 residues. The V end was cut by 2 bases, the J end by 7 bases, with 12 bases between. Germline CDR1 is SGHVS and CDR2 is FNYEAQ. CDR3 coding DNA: TGTGCCAGCAGCTTAAGCGGGCAGGGGAATTCACCCCTCCACTTT. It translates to CASSLSGQGNSPLHF.

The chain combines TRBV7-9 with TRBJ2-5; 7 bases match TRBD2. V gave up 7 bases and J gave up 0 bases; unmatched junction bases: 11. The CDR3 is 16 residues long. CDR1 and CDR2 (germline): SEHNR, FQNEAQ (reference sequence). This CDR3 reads CASTPYRGDYQETQYF. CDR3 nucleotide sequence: TGTGCCAGCACCCCATACCGGGGGGACTACCAAGAGACCCAGTACTTC.

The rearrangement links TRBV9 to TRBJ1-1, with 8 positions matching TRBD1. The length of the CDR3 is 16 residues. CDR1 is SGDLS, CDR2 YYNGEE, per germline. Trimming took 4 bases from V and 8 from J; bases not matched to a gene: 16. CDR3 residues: CASSRRTGIDTEEAFF. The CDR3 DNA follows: TGTGCCAGCAGCAGAAGGACAGGGATCGACACTGAAGAAGCTTTCTTT.

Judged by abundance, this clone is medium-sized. The CDR3 loop reads CASSMGVGPREAFF. CDR3 DNA: TGTGCCAGCAGCATGGGAGTGGGCCCTCGTGAAGCTTTCTTT. The V and J genes are TRBV21-1 and TRBJ1-1. TRBV21-1 is labeled a pseudogene. The CDR3 covers 14 residues.

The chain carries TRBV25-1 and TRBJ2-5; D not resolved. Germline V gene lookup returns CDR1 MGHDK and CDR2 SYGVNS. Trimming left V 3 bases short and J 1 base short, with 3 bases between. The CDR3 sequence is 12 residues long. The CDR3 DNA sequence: TGTGCCAGCAGTGATCGCCAAGAGACCCAGTACTTC. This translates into CASSDRQETQYF. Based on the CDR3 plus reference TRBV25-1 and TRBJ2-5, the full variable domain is EADIYQTPRYLVIGTGKKITLECSQTMGHDKMYWYQQDPGMELHLIHYSYGVNSTEKGDLSSESTVSRIRTEHFPLTLESARPSHTSQYLCASSDRQETQYFGPGTRLLVL.

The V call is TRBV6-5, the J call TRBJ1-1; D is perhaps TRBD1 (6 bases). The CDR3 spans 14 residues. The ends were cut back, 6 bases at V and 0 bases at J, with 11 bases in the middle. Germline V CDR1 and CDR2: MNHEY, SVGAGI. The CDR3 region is CASRNGGMNTEAFF. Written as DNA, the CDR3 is TGTGCCAGCAGAAACGGGGGCATGAACACTGAAGCTTTCTTT.

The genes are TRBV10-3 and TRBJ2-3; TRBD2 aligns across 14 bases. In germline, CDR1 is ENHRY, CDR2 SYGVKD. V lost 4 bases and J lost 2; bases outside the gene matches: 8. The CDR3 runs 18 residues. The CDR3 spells CAISGPGTSGSTTDTQYF. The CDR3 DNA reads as TGTGCCATCAGTGGGCCCGGGACTAGCGGGAGTACCACAGATACGCAGTATTTT.

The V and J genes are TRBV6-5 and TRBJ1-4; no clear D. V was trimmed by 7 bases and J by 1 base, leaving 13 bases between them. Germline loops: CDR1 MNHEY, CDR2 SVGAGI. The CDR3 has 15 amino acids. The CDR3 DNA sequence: TGTGCCAGCACCTCCATGGCAGGAACTAATGAAAAACTGTTTTTT. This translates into CASTSMAGTNEKLFF.

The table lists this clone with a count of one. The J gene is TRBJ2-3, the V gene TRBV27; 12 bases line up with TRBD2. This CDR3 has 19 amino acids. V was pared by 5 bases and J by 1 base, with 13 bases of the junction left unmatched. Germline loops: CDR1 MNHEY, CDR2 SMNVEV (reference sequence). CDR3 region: CASSPRTSGKRGGTDTQYF. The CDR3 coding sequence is TGTGCCAGCAGTCCCCGGACTAGCGGGAAAAGGGGGGGCACAGATACGCAGTATTTT.

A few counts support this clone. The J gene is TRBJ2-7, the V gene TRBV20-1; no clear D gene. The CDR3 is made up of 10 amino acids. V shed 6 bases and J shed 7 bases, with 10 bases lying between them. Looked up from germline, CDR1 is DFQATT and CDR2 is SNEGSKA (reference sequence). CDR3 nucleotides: TGCAGTGCAACAACGTTTGAGCAGTACGTC. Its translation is CSATTFEQYV.